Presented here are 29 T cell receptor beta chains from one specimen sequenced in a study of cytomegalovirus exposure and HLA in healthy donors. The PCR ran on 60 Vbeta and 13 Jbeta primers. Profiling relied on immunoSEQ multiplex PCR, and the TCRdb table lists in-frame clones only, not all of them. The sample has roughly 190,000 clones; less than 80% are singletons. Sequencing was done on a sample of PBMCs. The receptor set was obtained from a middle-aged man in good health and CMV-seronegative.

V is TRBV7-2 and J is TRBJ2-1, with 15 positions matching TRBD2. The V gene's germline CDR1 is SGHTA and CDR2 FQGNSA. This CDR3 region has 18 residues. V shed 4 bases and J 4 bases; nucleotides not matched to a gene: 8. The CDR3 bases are TGTGCCAGCAGCTCAGGACTAGCGGGAGGGCCGAGGTACAATGAGCAGTTCTTC. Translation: CASSSGLAGGPRYNEQFF.

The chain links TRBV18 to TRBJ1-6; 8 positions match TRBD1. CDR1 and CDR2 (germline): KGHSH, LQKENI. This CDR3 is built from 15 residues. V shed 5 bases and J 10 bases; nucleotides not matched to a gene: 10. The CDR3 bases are TGTGCCAGCTCAGGGAATCAACAGGGGGAGTCACCCCTCCACTTT. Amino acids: CASSGNQQGESPLHF.

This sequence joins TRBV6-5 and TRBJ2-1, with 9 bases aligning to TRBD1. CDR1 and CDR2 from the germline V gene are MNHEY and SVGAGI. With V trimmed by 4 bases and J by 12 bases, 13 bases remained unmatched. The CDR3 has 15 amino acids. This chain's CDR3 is CASSSSPGTGRGQFF. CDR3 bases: TGTGCCAGCAGTTCCTCCCCCGGGACAGGGCGTGGGCAGTTCTTC.

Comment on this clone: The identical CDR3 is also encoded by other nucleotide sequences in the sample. The CDR3 spells CSVGTGEETQYF. The DNA of the CDR3 is TGCAGCGTCGGGACAGGGGAGGAGACCCAGTACTTC. The rearrangement links TRBV29-1 to TRBJ2-5; 10 nucleotides match TRBD1. Losses at the gene ends were 6 bases for V and 5 bases for J; bases not matched to a gene: 3. CDR1 is SQVTM and CDR2 is ANQGSEA in the germline V gene. This CDR3 has 12 residues.

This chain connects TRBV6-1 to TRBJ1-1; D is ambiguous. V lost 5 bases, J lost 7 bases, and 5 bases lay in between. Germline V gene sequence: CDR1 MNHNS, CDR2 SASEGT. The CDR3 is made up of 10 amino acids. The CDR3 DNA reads TGTGCCAGCAGTTTAGTTGAAGCTTTCTTT. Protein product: CASSLVEAFF.

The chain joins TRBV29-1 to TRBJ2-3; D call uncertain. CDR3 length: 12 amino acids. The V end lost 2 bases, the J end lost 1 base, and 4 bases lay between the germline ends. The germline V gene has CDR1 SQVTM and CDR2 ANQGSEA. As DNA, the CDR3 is TGCAGCGTTGAACCCGGCACAGATACGCAGTATTTT. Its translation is CSVEPGTDTQYF.

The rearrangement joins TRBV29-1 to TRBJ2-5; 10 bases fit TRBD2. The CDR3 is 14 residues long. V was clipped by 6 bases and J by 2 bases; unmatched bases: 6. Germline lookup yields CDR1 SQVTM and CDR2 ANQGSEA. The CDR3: CSVIRTSGQETQYF. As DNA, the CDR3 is TGCAGCGTCATTCGGACTAGCGGACAAGAGACCCAGTACTTC.

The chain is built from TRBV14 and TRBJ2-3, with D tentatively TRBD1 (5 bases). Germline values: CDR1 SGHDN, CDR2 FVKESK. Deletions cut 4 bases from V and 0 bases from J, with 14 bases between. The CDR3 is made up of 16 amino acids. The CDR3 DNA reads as TGTGCCAGCAGCCCCCGGTGGGGCTCTAGCACAGATACGCAGTATTTT. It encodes CASSPRWGSSTDTQYF.

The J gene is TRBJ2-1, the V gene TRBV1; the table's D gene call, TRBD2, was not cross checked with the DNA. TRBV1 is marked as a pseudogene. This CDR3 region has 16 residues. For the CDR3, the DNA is TGCACCAGCAGCCAAGATAGCGAACTCTCCTACAATGAGCAGTTCTTC. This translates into CTSSQDSELSYNEQFF.

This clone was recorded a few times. The CDR3 loop is CASNRQSQETQYF. The DNA for the CDR3 is TGTGCCAGCAACAGACAGTCGCAAGAGACCCAGTACTTC. The chain is built from TRBV2 and TRBJ2-5, with a tentative D call TRBD1 (5 bases). This CDR3 comprises 13 residues. Trimming left V 7 bases short and J 2 bases short, with 11 bases between. Germline V CDR1 and CDR2: SNHLY, FYNNEI.

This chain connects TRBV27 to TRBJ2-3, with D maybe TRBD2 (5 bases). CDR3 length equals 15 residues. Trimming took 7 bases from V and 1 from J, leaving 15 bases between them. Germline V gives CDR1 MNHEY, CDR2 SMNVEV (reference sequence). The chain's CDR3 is CASKSGRAGTDTQYF. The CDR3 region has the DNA TGTGCCAGCAAGTCGGGAAGGGCGGGCACAGATACGCAGTATTTT.

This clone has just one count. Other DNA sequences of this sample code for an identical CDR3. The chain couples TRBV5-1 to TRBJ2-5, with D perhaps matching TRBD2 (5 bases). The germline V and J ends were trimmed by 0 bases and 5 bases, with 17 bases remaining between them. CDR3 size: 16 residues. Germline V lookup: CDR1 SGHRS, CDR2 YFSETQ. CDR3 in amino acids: CASSLVTGSSGETQYF. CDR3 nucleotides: TGCGCCAGCAGCTTGGTCACGGGGAGTTCCGGGGAGACCCAGTACTTC.

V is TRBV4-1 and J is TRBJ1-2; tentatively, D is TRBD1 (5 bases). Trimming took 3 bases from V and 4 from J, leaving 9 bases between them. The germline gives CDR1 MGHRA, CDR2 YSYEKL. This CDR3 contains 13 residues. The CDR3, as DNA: TGCGCCAGCAGCCATCTGGGGGGCTATGGCTACACCTTC. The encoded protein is CASSHLGGYGYTF.

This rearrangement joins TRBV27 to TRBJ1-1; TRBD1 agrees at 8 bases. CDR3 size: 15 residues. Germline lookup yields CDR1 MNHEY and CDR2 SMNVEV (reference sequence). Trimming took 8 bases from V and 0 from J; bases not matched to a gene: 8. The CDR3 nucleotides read TGTGCCAGCCAAGACAGGGGCCGCCTGAACACTGAAGCTTTCTTT. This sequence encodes CASQDRGRLNTEAFF.

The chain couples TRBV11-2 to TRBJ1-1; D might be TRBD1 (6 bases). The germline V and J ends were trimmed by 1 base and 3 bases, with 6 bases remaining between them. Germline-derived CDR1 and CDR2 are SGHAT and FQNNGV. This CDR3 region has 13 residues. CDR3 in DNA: TGTGCCAGCAGCTTAGCAGGGGACACTGAAGCTTTCTTT. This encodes CASSLAGDTEAFF.

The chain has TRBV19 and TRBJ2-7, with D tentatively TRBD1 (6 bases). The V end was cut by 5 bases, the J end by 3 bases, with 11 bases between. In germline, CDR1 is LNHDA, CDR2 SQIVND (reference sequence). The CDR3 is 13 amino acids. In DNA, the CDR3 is TGTGCCAGTAGTCCAGGGGCCTACTACGAGCAGTACTTC. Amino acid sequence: CASSPGAYYEQYF.

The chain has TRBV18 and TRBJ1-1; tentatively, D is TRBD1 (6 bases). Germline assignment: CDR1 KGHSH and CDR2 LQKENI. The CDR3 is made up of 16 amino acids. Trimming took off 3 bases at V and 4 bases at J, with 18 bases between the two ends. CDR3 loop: CASSPRRGADVTEAFF. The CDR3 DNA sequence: TGTGCCAGCTCACCTCGCCGGGGGGCGGATGTCACTGAAGCTTTCTTT.

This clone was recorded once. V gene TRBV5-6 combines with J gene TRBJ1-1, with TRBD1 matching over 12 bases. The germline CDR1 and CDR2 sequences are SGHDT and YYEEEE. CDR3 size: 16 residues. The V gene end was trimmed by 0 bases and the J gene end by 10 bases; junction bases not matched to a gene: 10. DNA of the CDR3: TGTGCCAGCAGCTTGGATAGGTTGGGACAGGGGGCTGGAGCTTTCTTT. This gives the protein CASSLDRLGQGAGAFF.

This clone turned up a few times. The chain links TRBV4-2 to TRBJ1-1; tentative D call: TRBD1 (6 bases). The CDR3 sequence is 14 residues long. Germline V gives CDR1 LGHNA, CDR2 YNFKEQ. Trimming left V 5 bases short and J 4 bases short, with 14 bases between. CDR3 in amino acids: CASSDRWGGTEAFF. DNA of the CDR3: TGTGCCAGCAGCGACAGGTGGGGCGGCACTGAAGCTTTCTTT.

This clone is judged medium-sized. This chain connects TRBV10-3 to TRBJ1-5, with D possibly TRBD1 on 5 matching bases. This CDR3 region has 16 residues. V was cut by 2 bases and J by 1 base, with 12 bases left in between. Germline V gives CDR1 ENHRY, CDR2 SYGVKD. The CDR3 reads CAISETEPGSNQPQHF. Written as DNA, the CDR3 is TGTGCCATCAGTGAGACCGAGCCAGGGAGCAATCAGCCCCAGCATTTT.

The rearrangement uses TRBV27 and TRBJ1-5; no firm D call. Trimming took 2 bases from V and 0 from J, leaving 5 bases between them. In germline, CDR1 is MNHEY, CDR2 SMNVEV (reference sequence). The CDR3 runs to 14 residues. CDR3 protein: CASSLGGSNQPQHF. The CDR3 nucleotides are TGTGCCAGCAGTTTAGGAGGTAGCAATCAGCCCCAGCATTTT.

This CDR3 is CASSENRGLSYEQYF. CDR3 nucleotides: TGTGCCAGCAGTGAAAACAGGGGCCTATCCTACGAGCAGTACTTC. This chain uses TRBV2 with TRBJ2-7, with TRBD1 identical over 7 bases. Per the germline V gene, CDR1 is SNHLY and CDR2 is FYNNEI. The CDR3 sequence is 15 residues long. V shed 2 bases and J 1 base; nucleotides not matched to a gene: 5.

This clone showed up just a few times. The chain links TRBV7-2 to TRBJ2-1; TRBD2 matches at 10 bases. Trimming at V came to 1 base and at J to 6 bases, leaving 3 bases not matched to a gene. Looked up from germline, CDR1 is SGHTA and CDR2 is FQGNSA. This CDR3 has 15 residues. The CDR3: CASSLGLAGINEQFF. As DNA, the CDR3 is TGTGCCAGCAGCTTAGGACTAGCGGGTATCAATGAGCAGTTCTTC.

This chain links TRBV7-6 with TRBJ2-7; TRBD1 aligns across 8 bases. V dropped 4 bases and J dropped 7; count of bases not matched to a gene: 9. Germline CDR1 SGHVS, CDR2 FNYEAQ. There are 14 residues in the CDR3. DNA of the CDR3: TGTGCCAGCAGCTCCGATGACAGGGGCCGGGAGCAGTACTTC. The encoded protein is CASSSDDRGREQYF. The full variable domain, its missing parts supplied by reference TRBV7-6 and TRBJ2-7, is GAGVSQSPRYKVTKRGQDVALRCDPISGHVSLYWYRQALGQGPEFLTYFNYEAQQDKSGLPNDRFSAERPEGSISTLTIQRTEQRDSAMYRCASSSDDRGREQYFGPGTRLTVT.

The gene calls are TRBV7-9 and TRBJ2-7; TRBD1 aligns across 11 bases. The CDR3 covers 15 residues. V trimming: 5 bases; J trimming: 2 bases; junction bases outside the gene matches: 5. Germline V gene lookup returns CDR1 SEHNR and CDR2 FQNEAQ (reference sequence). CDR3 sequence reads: CASSEGTGGTYEQYF. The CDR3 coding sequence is TGTGCCAGCAGCGAAGGGACAGGGGGGACCTACGAGCAGTACTTC.

Here the CDR3 DNA reads TGTGCCAGTGGACAGTCTGGGCTCGGCGGCTACACCTTC. It codes for CASGQSGLGGYTF. This chain links TRBV2 with TRBJ1-2, with D possibly matching TRBD1 (6 bases). CDR3 size: 13 residues. Trimming removed 9 bases from V and 8 bases from J, with 19 bases in between. The germline V gene has CDR1 SNHLY and CDR2 FYNNEI.

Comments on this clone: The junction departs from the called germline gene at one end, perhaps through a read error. This CDR3 is CSSSLGDRAINEKLFF. The CDR3 DNA is TGTTCCAGCAGCTTAGGGGACAGGGCTATTAATGAAAAACTGTTTTTT. The chain links TRBV7-9 to TRBJ1-4, with 9 bases fitting TRBD1. Germline CDR1 reads SEHNR; CDR2 reads FQNEAQ (reference sequence). CDR3 length: 16 residues.

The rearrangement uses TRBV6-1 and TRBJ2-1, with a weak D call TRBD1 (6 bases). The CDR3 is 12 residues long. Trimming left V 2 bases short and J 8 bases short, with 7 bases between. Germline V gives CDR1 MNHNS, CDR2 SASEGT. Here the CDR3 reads CASSEQGHEQFF. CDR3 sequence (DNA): TGTGCCAGCAGTGAACAGGGGCATGAGCAGTTCTTC.

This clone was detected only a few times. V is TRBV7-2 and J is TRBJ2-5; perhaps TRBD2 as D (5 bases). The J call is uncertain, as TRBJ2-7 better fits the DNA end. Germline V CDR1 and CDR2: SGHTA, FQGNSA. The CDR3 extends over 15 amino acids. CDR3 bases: TGTGCCAGCAGCCCTAGCACGATTTCCGGCTACGAGCAGTACTTC. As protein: CASSPSTISGYEQYF.